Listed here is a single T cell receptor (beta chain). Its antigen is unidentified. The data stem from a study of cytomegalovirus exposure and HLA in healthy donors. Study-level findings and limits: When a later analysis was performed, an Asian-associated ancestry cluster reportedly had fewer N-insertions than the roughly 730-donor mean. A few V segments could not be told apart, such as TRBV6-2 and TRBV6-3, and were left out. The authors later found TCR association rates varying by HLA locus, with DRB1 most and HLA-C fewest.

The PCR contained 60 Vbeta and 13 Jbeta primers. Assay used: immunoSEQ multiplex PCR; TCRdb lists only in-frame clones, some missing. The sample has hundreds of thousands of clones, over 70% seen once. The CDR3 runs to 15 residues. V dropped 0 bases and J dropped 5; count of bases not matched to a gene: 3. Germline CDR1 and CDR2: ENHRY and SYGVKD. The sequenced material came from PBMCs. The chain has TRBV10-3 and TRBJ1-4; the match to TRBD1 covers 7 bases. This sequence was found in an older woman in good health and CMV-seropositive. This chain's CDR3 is CAISESTGLNEKLFF. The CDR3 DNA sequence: TGTGCCATCAGTGAGTCGACAGGGCTCAATGAAAAACTGTTTTTT.